Listed below are T cell receptor beta chains from one sample, sequenced in a study of blood T cell repertoires in COVID-19. TCRdb's table, derived via immunoSEQ multiplex PCR, lists solely in-frame clones and lacks some. The repertoire has approximately 150,000 clones, roughly 78% of them found once; the top ten carry about 16%. The sample was peripheral blood. These receptors came from a human donor with acute or convalescent COVID-19. The donor label of this sample is uncertain. Each CDR3 is given with its conserved first and last residue. D genes are given only for firm matches. The size entry is marked missing in some rows and otherwise reads once, few, many or a size class.

D	V	length	J	size	DNA	CDR3
-	TRBV25-1	15	TRBJ1-1	-	TGTGCCAGCAGTGAATGGGGCACCGGGAACACTGAAGCTTTCTTT	CASSEWGTGNTEAFF
-	TRBV21-1	19	TRBJ2-5	-	TGTGCCAGCAGCTCAACCGGGGGAGGGCCTCAGCCTAAAGAAGAGACCCAGTACTTC	CASSSTGGGPQPKEETQYF
-	TRBV14	13	TRBJ1-2	once	TGTGCCAGCAGCCGACAGAGTAACTATGGCTACACCTTC	CASSRQSNYGYTF
-	TRBV29-1	11	TRBJ2-7	-	TGCAGCGGCGGACAGTCATACGAGCAGTACTTC	CSGGQSYEQYF
-	TRBV3-1/TRBV3-2	12	TRBJ1-2	once	TGTGCCAGCAGGCAAGGGCCGGGGGGCTACACCTTC	CASRQGPGGYTF
-	TRBV18	14	TRBJ2-3	-	TGTGCCAGCTCACCAAGGGGTAACCTGGATACGCAGTATTTT	CASSPRGNLDTQYF
TRBD1	TRBV4-2	18	TRBJ2-7	-	TGTGCCAGCAGCCAAGATCTTCGCTCGGACAGGGGCGCCTACGAGCAGTACTTC	CASSQDLRSDRGAYEQYF
-	TRBV4-1	16	TRBJ2-1	-	TGCGCCAGCAGCCAGACCGGGGGGCGGGGATACAATGAGCAGTTCTTC	CASSQTGGRGYNEQFF
TRBD1	TRBV27	15	TRBJ2-3	-	TGTGCCAGCAGTCCCGGGACAGGGAGTGCAGATACGCAGTATTTT	CASSPGTGSADTQYF
-	TRBV25-1	15	TRBJ1-1	-	TGTGCCAGCAGTCAAAGCGGACGTGGGAGCACTGAAGCTTTCTTT	CASSQSGRGSTEAFF
TRBD2	TRBV7-9	15	TRBJ2-3	-	TGTGCCAGCAGCTGGCGGGGGGCAGGCACAGATACGCAGTATTTT	CASSWRGAGTDTQYF
TRBD1	TRBV7-2	14	TRBJ1-2	-	TGTGCCAGCAGCCGGGACAGTTTCAACTATGGCTACACCTTC	CASSRDSFNYGYTF
-	TRBV30	16	TRBJ1-5	-	TGTGCCTGGAGTGGCCGGACTCCTGAGGGCAATCAGCCCCAGCATTTT	CAWSGRTPEGNQPQHF
TRBD1	TRBV7-8	15	TRBJ1-2	-	TGTGCCAGCAGCTTATTAAGGACAGGGACCTATGGCTACACCTTC	CASSLLRTGTYGYTF
-	TRBV9	16	TRBJ2-3	once	TGTGCCAGCAGCCCCTTCGGGACTTCTAGCACAGATACGCAGTATTTT	CASSPFGTSSTDTQYF
TRBD1	TRBV10-3	15	TRBJ1-2	few	TGTGCCATCAGTTCTATTAGACAGGGGGCCCTTGGCTACACCTTC	CAISSIRQGALGYTF
TRBD1	TRBV7-6	17	TRBJ1-3	once	TGTGCCAGCAGCCCCTTTACAGGGGCCCCTTCTGGAAACACCATATATTTT	CASSPFTGAPSGNTIYF
TRBD1	TRBV5-1	16	TRBJ2-1	-	TGCGCCAGCAGCTCGACCGGGACAGGGGTGGGCAATGAGCAGTTCTTC	CASSSTGTGVGNEQFF
TRBD1	TRBV7-8	14	TRBJ2-3	-	TGTGCCAGCAGCCTAACTACAGGGGGACATACGCAGTATTTT	CASSLTTGGHTQYF
-	TRBV5-1	13	TRBJ2-7	-	TGCGCCAGCAGCTTGACAGGGTCCGACGAGCAGTACTTC	CASSLTGSDEQYF
TRBD2	TRBV9	16	TRBJ2-5	-	TGTGCCAGCAGCGTAGGTTTGGGCGGGGGGGCGGAGACCCAGTACTTC	CASSVGLGGGAETQYF
TRBD1	TRBV7-8	14	TRBJ1-2	-	TGTGCCAGCAGCTTAGACCCGACAGGGCTCCACTACACCTTC	CASSLDPTGLHYTF
TRBD2	TRBV14	16	TRBJ2-2	few	TGTGCCAGCAATGGACTAGCGGGGGCCTCGGTCGGGGAGCTGTTTTTT	CASNGLAGASVGELFF
TRBD2	TRBV11-2	13	TRBJ2-3	-	TGTGCCAGCGGACTAGCGGGAACAGATACGCAGTATTTT	CASGLAGTDTQYF
TRBD1	TRBV10-3	12	TRBJ1-2	-	TGTGCCATCAGACAGGGGAGCTATGGCTACACCTTC	CAIRQGSYGYTF
TRBD1	TRBV6-5	14	TRBJ1-2	-	TGTGCCAGCAGTTCCCCGGGACAGGGGCTCGGCTACACCTTC	CASSSPGQGLGYTF
TRBD1	TRBV6-1	14	TRBJ1-2	-	TGTGCCAGCGTCCAGGGACAGGGTTTCTATGGCTACACCTTC	CASVQGQGFYGYTF
-	TRBV6-1	15	TRBJ1-6	-	TGTGCCAGCAGTGAAATCACAGGCAAAAATTCACCCCTCCACTTT	CASSEITGKNSPLHF